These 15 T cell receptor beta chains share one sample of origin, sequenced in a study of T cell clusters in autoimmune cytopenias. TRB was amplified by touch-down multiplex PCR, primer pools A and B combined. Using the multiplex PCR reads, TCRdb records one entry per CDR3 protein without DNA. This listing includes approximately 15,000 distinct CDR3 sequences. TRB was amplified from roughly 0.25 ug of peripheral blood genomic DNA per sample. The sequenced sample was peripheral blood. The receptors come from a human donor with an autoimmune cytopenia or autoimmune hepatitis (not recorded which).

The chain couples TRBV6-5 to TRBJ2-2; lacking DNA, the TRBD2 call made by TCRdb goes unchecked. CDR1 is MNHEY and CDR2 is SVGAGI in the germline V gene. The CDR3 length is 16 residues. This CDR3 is CASSLLAGGNTGELFF.

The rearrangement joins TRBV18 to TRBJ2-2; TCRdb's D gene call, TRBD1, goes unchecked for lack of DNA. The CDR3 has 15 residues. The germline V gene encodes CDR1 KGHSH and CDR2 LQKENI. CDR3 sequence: CASSPFGQNTGELFF.

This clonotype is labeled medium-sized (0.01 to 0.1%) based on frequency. CDR3 region: CASKVDRWNTGELFF. V gene TRBV6-5 combines with J gene TRBJ2-2; lacking DNA, the TRBD1 call made by TCRdb goes unchecked. The length of the CDR3 is 15 residues. Germline loops: CDR1 MNHEY, CDR2 SVGAGI.

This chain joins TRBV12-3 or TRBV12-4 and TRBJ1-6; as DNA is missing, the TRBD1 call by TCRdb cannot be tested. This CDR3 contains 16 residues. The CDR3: CASRYGTGGGNSPLHF.

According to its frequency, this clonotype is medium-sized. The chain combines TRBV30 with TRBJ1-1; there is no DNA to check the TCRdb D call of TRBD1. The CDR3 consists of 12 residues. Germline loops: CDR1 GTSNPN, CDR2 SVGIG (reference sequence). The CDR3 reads CAWDRTNTEAFF.

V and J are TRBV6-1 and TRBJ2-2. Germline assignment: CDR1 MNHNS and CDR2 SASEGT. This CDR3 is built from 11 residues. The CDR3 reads CASRRAGELFF.

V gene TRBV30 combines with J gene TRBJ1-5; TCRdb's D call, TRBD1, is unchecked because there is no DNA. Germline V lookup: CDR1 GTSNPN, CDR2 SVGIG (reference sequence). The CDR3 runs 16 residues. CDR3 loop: CAWSGTGGLRNQPQHF. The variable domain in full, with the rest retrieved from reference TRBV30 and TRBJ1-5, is SQTIHQWPATLVQPVGSPLSLECTVEGTSNPNLYWYRQAAGRGLQLLFYSVGIGQISSEVPQNLSASRPQDRQFILSSKKLLLSDSGFYLCAWSGTGGLRNQPQHFGDGTRLSIL.

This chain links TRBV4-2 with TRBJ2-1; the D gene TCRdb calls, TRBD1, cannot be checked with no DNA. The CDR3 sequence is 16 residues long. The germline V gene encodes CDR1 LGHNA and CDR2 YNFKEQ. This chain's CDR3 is CASRWTGGGSYNEQFF.

CDR3 residues: CASSGTGANEKLFF. The rearrangement links TRBV6-5 to TRBJ1-4; TCRdb gives TRBD1 as the D gene, but with no DNA this cannot be confirmed. The germline V gene encodes CDR1 MNHEY and CDR2 SVGAGI. CDR3 length: 14 residues.

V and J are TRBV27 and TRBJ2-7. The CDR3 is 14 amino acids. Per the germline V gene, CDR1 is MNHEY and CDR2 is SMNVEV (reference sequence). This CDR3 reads CASSARHRSYEQYF.

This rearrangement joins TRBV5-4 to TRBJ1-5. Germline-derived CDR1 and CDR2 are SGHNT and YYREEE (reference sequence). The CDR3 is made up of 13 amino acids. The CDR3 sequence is CASSAGAYGPQHF.

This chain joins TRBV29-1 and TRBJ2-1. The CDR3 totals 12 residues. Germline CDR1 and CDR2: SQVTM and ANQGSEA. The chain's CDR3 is CSVGGLSNEQFF.

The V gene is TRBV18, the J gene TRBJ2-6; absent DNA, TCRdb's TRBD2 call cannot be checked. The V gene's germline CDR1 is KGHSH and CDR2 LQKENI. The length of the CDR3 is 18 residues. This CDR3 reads CASSPGMFSRSGANVLTF. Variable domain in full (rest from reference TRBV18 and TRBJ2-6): NAGVMQNPRHLVRRRGQEARLRCSPMKGHSHVYWYRQLPEEGLKFMVYLQKENIIDESGMPKERFSAEFPKEGPSILRIQQVVRGDSAAYFCASSPGMFSRSGANVLTFGAGSRLTVL.

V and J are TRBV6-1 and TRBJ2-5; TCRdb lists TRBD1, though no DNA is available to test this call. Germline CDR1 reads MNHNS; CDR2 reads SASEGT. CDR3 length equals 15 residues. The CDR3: CASSERTHRRETQYF.

The CDR3 sequence: CASSGTGLDEKLFF. The J gene is TRBJ1-4, the V gene TRBV6-1; TCRdb's D call of TRBD1 is untestable without DNA. The CDR3 contains 14 residues. Germline V gene data show CDR1 as MNHNS and CDR2 as SASEGT.